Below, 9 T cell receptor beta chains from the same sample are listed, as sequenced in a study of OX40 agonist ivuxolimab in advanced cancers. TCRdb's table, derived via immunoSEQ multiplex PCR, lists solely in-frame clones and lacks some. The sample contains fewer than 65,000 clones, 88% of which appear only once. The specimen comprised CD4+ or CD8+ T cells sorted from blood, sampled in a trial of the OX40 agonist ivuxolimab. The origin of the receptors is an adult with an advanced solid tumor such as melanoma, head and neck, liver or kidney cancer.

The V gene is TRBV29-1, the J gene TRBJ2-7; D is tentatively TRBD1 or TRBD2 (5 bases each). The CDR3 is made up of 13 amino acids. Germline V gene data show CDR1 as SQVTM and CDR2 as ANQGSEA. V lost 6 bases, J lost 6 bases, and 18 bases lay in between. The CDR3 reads CSVGDRGVGEQYF. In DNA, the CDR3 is TGCAGCGTGGGGGACCGAGGGGTGGGCGAGCAGTACTTC.

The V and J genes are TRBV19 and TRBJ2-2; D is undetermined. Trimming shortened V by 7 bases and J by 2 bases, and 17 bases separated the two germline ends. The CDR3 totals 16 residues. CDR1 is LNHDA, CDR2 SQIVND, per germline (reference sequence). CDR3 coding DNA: TGTGCCAGTAACGAAATCGGGCGGCTAAACACCGGGGAGCTGTTTTTT. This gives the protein CASNEIGRLNTGELFF.

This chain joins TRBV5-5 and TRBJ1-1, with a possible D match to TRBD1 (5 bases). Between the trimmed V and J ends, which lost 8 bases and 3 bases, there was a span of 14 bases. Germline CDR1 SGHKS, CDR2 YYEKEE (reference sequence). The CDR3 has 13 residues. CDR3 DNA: TGTGCCAGTAGCGCCGGGACGGACACTGAAGCTTTCTTT. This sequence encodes CASSAGTDTEAFF.

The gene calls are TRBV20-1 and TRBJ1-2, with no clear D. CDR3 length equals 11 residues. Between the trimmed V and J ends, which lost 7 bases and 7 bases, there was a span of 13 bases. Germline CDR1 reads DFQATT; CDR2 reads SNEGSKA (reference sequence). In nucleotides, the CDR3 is TGCAGTGGGTCGGCCACCGGTGGCTACACCTTC. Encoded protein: CSGSATGGYTF.

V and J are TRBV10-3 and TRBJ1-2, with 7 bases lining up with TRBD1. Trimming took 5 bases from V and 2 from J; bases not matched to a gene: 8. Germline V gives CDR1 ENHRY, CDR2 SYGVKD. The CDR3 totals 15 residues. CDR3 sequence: CAISTRQGSNYGYTF. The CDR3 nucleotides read TGTGCCATCAGTACGCGACAGGGATCGAACTATGGCTACACCTTC.

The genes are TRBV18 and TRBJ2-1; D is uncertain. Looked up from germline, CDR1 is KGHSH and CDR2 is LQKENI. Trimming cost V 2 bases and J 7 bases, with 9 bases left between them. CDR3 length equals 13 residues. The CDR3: CASSPRTANEQFF. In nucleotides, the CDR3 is TGTGCCAGCTCACCAAGAACAGCGAATGAGCAGTTCTTC.

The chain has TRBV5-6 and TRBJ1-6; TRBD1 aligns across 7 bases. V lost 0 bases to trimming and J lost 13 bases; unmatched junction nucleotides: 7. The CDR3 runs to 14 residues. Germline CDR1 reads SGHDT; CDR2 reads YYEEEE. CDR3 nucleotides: TGTGCCAGCAGCTTGGGACAGGGCCCTTCTCCCCTCCACTTT. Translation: CASSLGQGPSPLHF.

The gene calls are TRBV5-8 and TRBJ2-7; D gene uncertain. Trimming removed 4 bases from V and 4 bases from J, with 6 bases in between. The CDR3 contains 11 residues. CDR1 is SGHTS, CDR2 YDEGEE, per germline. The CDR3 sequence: CASSRSYEQYF. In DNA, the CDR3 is TGTGCCAGCAGCCGGTCGTACGAGCAGTACTTC.

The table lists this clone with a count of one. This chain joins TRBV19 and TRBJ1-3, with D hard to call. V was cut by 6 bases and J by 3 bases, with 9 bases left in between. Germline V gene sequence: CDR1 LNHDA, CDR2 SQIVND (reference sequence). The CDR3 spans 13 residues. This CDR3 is CASSGQNGNTIYF. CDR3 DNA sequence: TGTGCCAGTAGCGGGCAGAATGGAAACACCATATATTTT.